Each of the 5 T cell receptor beta chains below was sequenced from the same sample in a study of T-cell memory formation after mild COVID-19. TCRdb independently ran MiXCR on the 5' RACE reads; one entry per CDR3 protein. The data contain hundreds of thousands of distinct CDR3 sequences, nearly 25% of them singletons. Source material: PBMCs or a T cell subset sorted from them (not recorded which). These receptors originate from an adult woman who had mild COVID-19 (a few samples of this study predate the infection). Cell type and time point are not known.

The rearrangement links TRBV11-2 to TRBJ2-3, with a weak D call TRBD2 (5 bases). The CDR3 contains 15 residues. Looked up from germline, CDR1 is SGHAT and CDR2 is FQNNGV. V was pared by 1 base and J by 2 bases, with 10 bases between. For the CDR3, the DNA is TGTGCCAGCAGCTTAGTAACGGGATTCACAGATACGCAGTATTTT. Protein product: CASSLVTGFTDTQYF. The complete variable domain, with remaining parts taken from reference TRBV11-2 and TRBJ2-3, reads EAGVAQSPRYKIIEKRQSVAFWCNPISGHATLYWYQQILGQGPKLLIQFQNNGVVDDSQLPKDRFSAERLKGVDSTLKIQPAKLEDSAVYLCASSLVTGFTDTQYFGPGTRLTVL.

This sequence joins TRBV5-1 and TRBJ2-3; no firm D call. Trimming shortened V by 4 bases and J by 3 bases, and 12 bases separated the two germline ends. Germline lookup yields CDR1 SGHRS and CDR2 YFSETQ. This CDR3 region has 14 residues. CDR3 nucleotide sequence: TGCGCCAGCAGCAGCCGGAAAGGAACAGATACGCAGTATTTT. Translated: CASSSRKGTDTQYF.

The V gene is TRBV12-3 or TRBV12-4, the J gene TRBJ1-1; D unresolved. This CDR3 is 10 amino acids long. V gave up 2 bases and J gave up 10 bases, with 5 bases separating them. CDR3 loop: CASSLMGAFF. Here the CDR3 DNA reads TGTGCCAGCAGTTTAATGGGAGCTTTCTTT.

The sample holds a few counts of this clonotype. The V and J genes are TRBV11-1 and TRBJ2-1; 7 nucleotides align to TRBD1. Germline V gene lookup returns CDR1 SGHAT and CDR2 FQDESV (reference sequence). J was trimmed by 2 bases and V by 7 bases; bases with no gene match: 5. This CDR3 spans 14 amino acids. For the CDR3, the DNA is TGTGCCAGCACCTCGGGACAGACCTACAATGAGCAGTTCTTC. Translating it yields CASTSGQTYNEQFF.

This clonotype showed up just a few times. The chain recombines TRBV25-1 with TRBJ2-7, with a possible D match to TRBD1 (5 bases). This CDR3 has 14 amino acids. Germline V CDR1 and CDR2: MGHDK, SYGVNS. Trimming removed 1 base at V and 2 bases at J, with 9 bases between. The CDR3 DNA sequence: TGTGCCAGCAGTGAATCCGACAGTACCTACGAGCAGTACTTC. Residues: CASSESDSTYEQYF.